This TCR beta chain was identified in a study of Ad26.COV2.S vaccination and SARS-CoV-2 variants. Study-level findings and limits: Reported post-vaccination CD8+ and CD4+ T cell responses to spike showed substantial breadth.

As regards this clone: No antigen is known for it.

Documented treatment: roughly 18 received Ad26.COV2.S at low or high dose, single or two shots; 5 received placebo; per-sample allocation not given. Sample collection was performed on day 63 after the first vaccine or placebo injection. Trimming removed 3 bases from V and 3 bases from J, with 9 bases in between. The CDR3 runs 13 residues. Germline V lookup: CDR1 GTSNPN, CDR2 SVGIG (reference sequence). The table came from immunoSEQ multiplex PCR; TCRdb's copy has only in-frame clones and leaves some out. This sample has around 340,000 clones, with roughly 90% found just once. This clonotype was obtained from a person aged 18-60 years who received the Ad26.COV2.S COVID-19 vaccine or a placebo. The material sequenced was peripheral blood, taken in a trial of Ad26.COV2.S vaccine versus placebo. J is TRBJ1-5 and V is TRBV30, with TRBD1 as a possible D gene (6 bases). CDR3: CAWSRDNNQPQHF. The CDR3 region has the DNA TGTGCCTGGAGCCGGGACAACAATCAGCCCCAGCATTTT.